These 6 T cell receptor beta chains were sequenced from one sample in a study of cytomegalovirus exposure and HLA in healthy donors. Libraries were prepared by immunoSEQ multiplex PCR; TCRdb keeps only in-frame clonotypes and omits some of them. The sample gives roughly 200,000 clones, about 89% of which show up once; less than 9.5% is in the top ten. Material: PBMCs. The receptors originated from a man aged 30 to 39 in good health and CMV-seropositive.

CDR3 loop: CASSLSRPERLAGNQPQHF. For the CDR3, the DNA is TGTGCCAGCAGTTTAAGTCGGCCAGAGCGTTTAGCAGGCAATCAGCCCCAGCATTTT. The chain joins TRBV28 to TRBJ1-5; D uncertain. The CDR3 runs 19 residues. Germline V gene data show CDR1 as MDHEN and CDR2 as SYDVKM. V was cut by 2 bases and J by 2 bases, with 22 bases left in between.

The rearrangement uses TRBV19 and TRBJ1-2, with 7 bases lining up with TRBD1. The CDR3 has 14 residues. The V gene end was trimmed by 5 bases and the J gene end by 2 bases; junction bases not matched to a gene: 5. Germline CDR1 and CDR2: LNHDA and SQIVND (reference sequence). The CDR3 nucleotides are TGTGCCAGTAGTTGGTGGGGACAGAACTATGGCTACACCTTC. It yields the protein CASSWWGQNYGYTF.

In DNA, the CDR3 is TGCGCCAGCAGCCAAGAGACCACAGGGGGCCCTGAAAAACTGTTTTTT. It codes for CASSQETTGGPEKLFF. The chain uses TRBV4-3 and TRBJ1-4; 9 bases map to TRBD1. The CDR3 totals 16 residues. Trimming at V came to 0 bases and at J to 7 bases, leaving 6 bases not matched to a gene. Per the germline V gene, CDR1 is LGHNA and CDR2 is YSLEER.

V usage is TRBV4-1 and J usage is TRBJ2-2; D uncertain. This CDR3 comprises 14 residues. The germline V gene encodes CDR1 MGHRA and CDR2 YSYEKL. Trimming took off 4 bases at V and 1 base at J, with 7 bases between the two ends. Here the CDR3 reads CASSRAQNTGELFF. CDR3 DNA sequence: TGCGCCAGCAGCCGCGCACAGAACACCGGGGAGCTGTTTTTT.

The chain joins TRBV5-5 to TRBJ1-1, with TRBD1 as a possible D gene (5 bases). Per the germline V gene, CDR1 is SGHKS and CDR2 is YYEKEE (reference sequence). The CDR3 contains 15 residues. V dropped 4 bases and J dropped 0 bases, with 13 bases sitting between them. Here the CDR3 reads CASSPRVFMNTEAFF. The CDR3 DNA reads as TGTGCCAGCAGCCCCAGGGTCTTCATGAACACTGAAGCTTTCTTT.

V is TRBV11-2 and J is TRBJ2-3; TRBD1 matches 9 bases. V was pared by 6 bases and J by 2 bases, with 6 bases of the junction left unmatched. CDR3 length: 15 amino acids. Per the germline V gene, CDR1 is SGHAT and CDR2 is FQNNGV. The CDR3 protein is CASRPQGAPTDTQYF. In DNA form, the CDR3 reads TGTGCCAGCAGACCACAGGGGGCCCCCACAGATACGCAGTATTTT.